This T cell receptor beta chain was retrieved from a study of patients and donors after allogeneic stem cell transplantation. TCRdb ran MiXCR on the RT-PCR reads and lists one entry per CDR3 protein. The sample lists under 95,000 distinct CDR3 sequences, 4.5% to 5% occurring once. This clonotype has at least ten counts. Sequencing input: blood, either unsorted or a sorted T cell fraction (not recorded which). The TCR comes from a human donor who was either an allogeneic HSCT recipient or a stem cell or donor lymphocyte infusion donor (not recorded which). It is not recorded whose cells these are; they may come from a transplant donor.

CDR3 DNA: TGTGCCAGCAGTTTTGGATTAGATACGCAGTATTTT. Its translation is CASSFGLDTQYF. The genes are TRBV27 and TRBJ2-3; D not resolved. The CDR3 is made up of 12 amino acids. V dropped 3 bases and J dropped 5 bases, with 6 bases sitting between them. The germline V gene encodes CDR1 MNHEY and CDR2 SMNVEV (reference sequence).